Below, 21 T cell receptor beta chains from the same sample are listed, as sequenced in a study of control samples from healthy donors and cancer patients. Some clones are missing from TCRdb's copy, which holds only in-frame ones; the method was immunoSEQ multiplex PCR. Of 130,000 or so clones detected, approximately 92% appear once; the ten largest clones hold 2% to 3%. Sequencing was carried out using blood. These TCRs come from a man between 35 and 55 years old in good health.

V usage is TRBV27 and J usage is TRBJ2-3; 10 nucleotides match TRBD2. Looked up from germline, CDR1 is MNHEY and CDR2 is SMNVEV (reference sequence). The V segment lost 5 bases and the J segment 0 bases; nucleotides outside the gene matches: 8. The CDR3 length is 17 residues. The CDR3 spells CASSGGLAFSSTDTQYF. The CDR3 DNA is TGTGCCAGCAGTGGGGGACTAGCGTTCTCTAGCACAGATACGCAGTATTTT.

The J gene is TRBJ1-3, the V gene TRBV7-2; TRBD1 is a possible D gene (6 bases). Germline V gene sequence: CDR1 SGHTA, CDR2 FQGNSA. V was shortened by 1 base and J by 2 bases, with 9 bases between the two germline ends. The CDR3 runs 15 residues. CDR3 protein: CASSLVGGPGNTIYF. In DNA, the CDR3 is TGTGCCAGCAGCTTAGTGGGGGGCCCTGGAAACACCATATATTTT.

The CDR3 spells CASSPPSGGGETQYF. CDR3 in DNA: TGTGCCAGCTCACCACCATCCGGGGGCGGAGAGACCCAGTACTTC. The chain combines TRBV18 with TRBJ2-5; either TRBD1 or TRBD2 may fit D (6 bases each). Germline CDR1 KGHSH, CDR2 LQKENI. The CDR3 sequence is 15 residues long. V shed 0 bases and J shed 4 bases, with 12 bases lying between them.

This clone has only one observation. As DNA, the CDR3 is TGTGCCAGCTCACCGACAGGGGATGGCTACACCTTC. Encoded protein: CASSPTGDGYTF. The V call is TRBV18, the J call TRBJ1-2; TRBD1 aligns across 8 bases. CDR1 is KGHSH and CDR2 is LQKENI in the germline V gene. V was clipped by 3 bases and J by 6 bases; unmatched bases: 0. The CDR3 runs to 12 residues.

The chain uses TRBV5-4 and TRBJ2-1; 10 bases fit TRBD1. The CDR3 loop spans 15 amino acids. The V gene's germline CDR1 is SGHNT and CDR2 YYREEE (reference sequence). V lost 4 bases and J lost 4; bases outside the gene matches: 5. The CDR3 sequence: CASSEKGQGYNEQFF. CDR3 DNA: TGTGCCAGCAGCGAGAAGGGACAGGGGTACAATGAGCAGTTCTTC. Together with reference TRBV5-4 and TRBJ2-1, the CDR3 gives the full variable domain: ETGVTQSPTHLIKTRGQQVTLRCSSQSGHNTVSWYQQALGQGPQFIFQYYREEENGRGNFPPRFSGLQFPNYSSELNVNALELDDSALYLCASSEKGQGYNEQFFGPGTRLTVL.

CDR3 in DNA: TGCAGTGCTATCGGGGACTATGGCTACACCTTC. Translating it yields CSAIGDYGYTF. The rearrangement uses TRBV20-1 and TRBJ1-2; no clear D gene. In germline, CDR1 is DFQATT, CDR2 SNEGSKA (reference sequence). This CDR3 is built from 11 residues. Trimming took 4 bases from V and 3 from J, leaving 6 bases between them.

V is TRBV5-1 and J is TRBJ2-7; D unresolved. CDR1 and CDR2 (germline): SGHRS, YFSETQ. The CDR3 extends over 12 amino acids. V was cut by 0 bases and J by 2 bases, with 3 bases left in between. The CDR3 protein is CASSLGTYEQYF. CDR3 DNA: TGCGCCAGCAGCTTGGGGACCTACGAGCAGTACTTC.

The V gene is TRBV24-1, the J gene TRBJ1-2; tentatively, D is TRBD1 (6 bases). V shed 7 bases and J shed 7 bases, with 27 bases lying between them. The CDR3 is 17 amino acids. Germline V lookup: CDR1 KGHDR, CDR2 SFDVKD. CDR3 DNA: TGTGCCACCAGCGTAGAACTGGGGGGGGCCGGGAATGTTGGCTACACCTTC. Translating gives CATSVELGGAGNVGYTF.

In regard to this clone: Germline and junction disagree at one end, which may indicate a read error. The V call is TRBV27, the J call TRBJ2-7, with TRBD2 identical over 12 bases. This CDR3 is built from 13 residues. The germline gives CDR1 MNHEY, CDR2 SMNVEV (reference sequence). Written as DNA, the CDR3 is TGTGCCAGCAGACCCCTAGCGGGGGGGCCCTTCGACTTC. Amino acids: CASRPLAGGPFDF.

CDR3 sequence: CASSEGTGGELFF. The CDR3 DNA follows: TGTGCCAGCTCAGAGGGGACAGGCGGCGAACTGTTTTTT. The chain has TRBV18 and TRBJ1-4, with 8 positions matching TRBD1. Germline lookup yields CDR1 KGHSH and CDR2 LQKENI. The length of the CDR3 is 13 residues. J lost 12 bases, V lost 5 bases, and 8 bases had no gene match.

This chain connects TRBV7-2 to TRBJ1-1; no firm D call. Trimming cost V 1 base and J 0 bases, with 12 bases left between them. Germline-derived CDR1 and CDR2 are SGHTA and FQGNSA. This CDR3 has 16 residues. The CDR3 region is CASSLVHQLVNTEAFF. CDR3 nucleotides: TGTGCCAGCAGCTTAGTCCACCAACTAGTGAACACTGAAGCTTTCTTT.

The J gene is TRBJ1-3, the V gene TRBV19; 9 bases fit TRBD1. CDR1 is LNHDA and CDR2 is SQIVND in the germline V gene (reference sequence). The CDR3 is 15 residues long. The V gene end was trimmed by 8 bases and the J gene end by 0 bases; junction bases not matched to a gene: 5. DNA of the CDR3: TGTGCCAGTCGGACAGGGGCCCTCTCTGGAAACACCATATATTTT. Translating gives CASRTGALSGNTIYF. Complete variable domain (other parts from reference TRBV19 and TRBJ1-3): DGGITQSPKYLFRKEGQNVTLSCEQNLNHDAMYWYRQDPGQGLRLIYYSQIVNDFQKGDIAEGYSVSREKKESFPLTVTSAQKNPTAFYLCASRTGALSGNTIYFGEGSWLTVV.

V usage is TRBV10-2 and J usage is TRBJ2-2, with D uncertain. The CDR3 loop spans 13 amino acids. Trimming pared 9 bases from V and 1 base from J, leaving 9 bases between. Germline V gives CDR1 WSHSY, CDR2 SAAADI. The CDR3 here is CARPLGNTGELFF. In DNA, the CDR3 is TGCGCCAGACCGCTAGGGAACACCGGGGAGCTGTTTTTT.

This sequence joins TRBV18 and TRBJ2-3, with TRBD2 matching over 7 bases. The CDR3 spans 16 residues. The V gene end was trimmed by 3 bases and the J gene end by 3 bases; junction bases not matched to a gene: 9. Germline V gene sequence: CDR1 KGHSH, CDR2 LQKENI. CDR3 sequence reads: CASSPLGFGGTDTQYF. The CDR3 DNA is TGTGCCAGCTCACCCCTAGGGTTCGGGGGGACAGATACGCAGTATTTT.

The chain uses TRBV5-4 and TRBJ1-3; D not certain. V lost 3 bases to trimming and J lost 4 bases, with 17 bases between them. Germline CDR1 SGHNT, CDR2 YYREEE (reference sequence). There are 16 residues in the CDR3. Here the CDR3 DNA reads TGTGCCAGCAGCTCGCAAAGGAAGGGCTCGGGAAACACCATATATTTT. Translating it yields CASSSQRKGSGNTIYF.

This rearrangement joins TRBV7-2 to TRBJ1-6; no clear D gene. There are 15 residues in the CDR3. V was shortened by 4 bases and J by 5 bases, with 12 bases between the two germline ends. Germline CDR1 is SGHTA and CDR2 is FQGNSA. CDR3: CASSSNGPDNSPLHF. The CDR3 DNA sequence: TGTGCCAGCAGCTCGAATGGGCCGGATAATTCACCCCTCCACTTT.

The rearrangement uses TRBV5-6 and TRBJ1-1; no reliable D call. This CDR3 is 13 amino acids long. Deletions cut 0 bases from V and 0 bases from J, with 3 bases between. Germline CDR1 and CDR2: SGHDT and YYEEEE. CDR3 DNA sequence: TGTGCCAGCAGCTTGGGGGTGAACACTGAAGCTTTCTTT. Residues: CASSLGVNTEAFF. The entire variable domain, with the rest obtained from reference TRBV5-6 and TRBJ1-1, is as follows: DAGVTQSPTHLIKTRGQQVTLRCSPKSGHDTVSWYQQALGQGPQFIFQYYEEEERQRGNFPDRFSGHQFPNYSSELNVNALLLGDSALYLCASSLGVNTEAFFGQGTRLTVV.

The chain combines TRBV6-5 with TRBJ1-2, with D possibly TRBD1 on 6 matching bases. V was clipped by 2 bases and J by 8 bases, with 18 bases between them. Germline values: CDR1 MNHEY, CDR2 SVGAGI. This CDR3 has 15 residues. CDR3 nucleotides: TGTGCCAGCAGTTACGGGAGATCCCCCAGGGGAGGCTACACCTTC. Amino acids: CASSYGRSPRGGYTF.

This clone showed up just once. V is TRBV18 and J is TRBJ2-4; TRBD1 is a possible D gene (5 bases). The V gene lost 1 base and the J gene lost 3 bases, with 10 bases spanning the gap. This CDR3 region has 15 residues. Germline V gene data show CDR1 as KGHSH and CDR2 as LQKENI. The CDR3 bases are TGTGCCAGCTCACCACAGGGGAAGGTCAAAAACATTCAGTACTTC. Encoded protein: CASSPQGKVKNIQYF.

V and J are TRBV6-1 and TRBJ2-5; perhaps TRBD1 as D (5 bases). The V end was cut by 0 bases, the J end by 5 bases, with 19 bases between. The CDR3 length is 17 residues. Germline values: CDR1 MNHNS, CDR2 SASEGT. CDR3: CASSEALSGQGRETQYF. The DNA of the CDR3 is TGTGCCAGCAGTGAAGCGCTTTCTGGGCAGGGTCGGGAGACCCAGTACTTC.

The V and J genes are TRBV2 and TRBJ2-3; D gene unclear. Germline-derived CDR1 and CDR2 are SNHLY and FYNNEI. CDR3 length: 15 residues. V dropped 4 bases and J dropped 1 base, with 12 bases sitting between them. The CDR3, as DNA: TGTGCCAGCAGTGGGAACGGGTGGGGCACAGATACGCAGTATTTT. Translated, it gives CASSGNGWGTDTQYF.